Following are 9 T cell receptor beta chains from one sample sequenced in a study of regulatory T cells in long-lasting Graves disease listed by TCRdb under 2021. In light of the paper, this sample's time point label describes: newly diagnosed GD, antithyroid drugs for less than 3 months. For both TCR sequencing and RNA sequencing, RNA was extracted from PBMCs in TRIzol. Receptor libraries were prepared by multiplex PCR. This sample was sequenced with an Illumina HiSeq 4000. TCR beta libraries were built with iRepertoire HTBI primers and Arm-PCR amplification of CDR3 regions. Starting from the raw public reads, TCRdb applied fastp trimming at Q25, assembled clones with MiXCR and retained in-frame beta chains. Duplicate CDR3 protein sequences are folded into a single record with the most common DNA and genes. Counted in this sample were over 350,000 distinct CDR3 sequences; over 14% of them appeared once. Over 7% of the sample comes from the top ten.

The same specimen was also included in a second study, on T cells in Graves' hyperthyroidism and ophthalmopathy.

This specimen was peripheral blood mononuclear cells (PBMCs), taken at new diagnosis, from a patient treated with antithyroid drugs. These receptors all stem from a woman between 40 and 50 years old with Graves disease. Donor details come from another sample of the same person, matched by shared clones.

CDR3 sequence: CAWSYGELIYGYTF. CDR3 coding DNA: TGTGCCTGGAGTTACGGGGAGTTAATCTATGGCTACACCTTC. The rearrangement joins TRBV30 to TRBJ1-2; D is undetermined. The length of the CDR3 is 14 residues. V lost 2 bases to trimming and J lost 4 bases, with 14 bases between them. Looked up from germline, CDR1 is GTSNPN and CDR2 is SVGIG (reference sequence).

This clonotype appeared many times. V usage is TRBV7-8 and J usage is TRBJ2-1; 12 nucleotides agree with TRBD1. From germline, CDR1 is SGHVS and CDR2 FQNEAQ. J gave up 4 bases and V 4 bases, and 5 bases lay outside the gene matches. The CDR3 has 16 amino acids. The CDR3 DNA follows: TGTGCCAGCAGCTCCGGGACAGGGGGCGAATACAATGAGCAGTTCTTC. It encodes CASSSGTGGEYNEQFF.

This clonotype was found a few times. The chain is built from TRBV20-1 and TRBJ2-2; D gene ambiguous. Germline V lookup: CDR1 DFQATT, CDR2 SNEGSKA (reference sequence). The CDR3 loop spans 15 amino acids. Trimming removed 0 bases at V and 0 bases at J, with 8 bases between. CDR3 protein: CSAREGPANTGELFF. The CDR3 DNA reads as TGCAGTGCTAGAGAAGGGCCTGCGAACACCGGGGAGCTGTTTTTT.

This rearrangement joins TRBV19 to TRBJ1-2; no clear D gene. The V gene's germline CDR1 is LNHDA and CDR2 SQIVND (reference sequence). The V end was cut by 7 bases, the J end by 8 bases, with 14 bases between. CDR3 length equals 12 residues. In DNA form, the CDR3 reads TGTGCCAGTACTCCAAGTTCGGGCGGCTACACCTTC. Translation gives CASTPSSGGYTF.

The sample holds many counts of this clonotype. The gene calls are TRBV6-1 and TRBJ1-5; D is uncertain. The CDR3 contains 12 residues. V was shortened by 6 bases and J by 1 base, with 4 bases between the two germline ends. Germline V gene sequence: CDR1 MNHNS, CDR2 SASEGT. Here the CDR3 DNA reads TGTGCCAGCAGAGAAAGCAATCAGCCCCAGCATTTT. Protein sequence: CASRESNQPQHF.

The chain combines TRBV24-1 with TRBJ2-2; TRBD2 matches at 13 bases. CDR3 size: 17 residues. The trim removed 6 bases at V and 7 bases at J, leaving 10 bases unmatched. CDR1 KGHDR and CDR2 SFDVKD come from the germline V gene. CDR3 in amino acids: CATSTSGRADLDGELFF. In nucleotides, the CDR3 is TGTGCCACCAGTACTAGCGGGAGGGCCGATTTGGACGGGGAGCTGTTTTTT.

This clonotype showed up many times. The CDR3 loop is CSASPSGSSYEQYF. The CDR3 bases are TGCAGTGCTAGTCCTAGCGGAAGCTCCTACGAGCAGTACTTC. This chain uses TRBV20-1 with TRBJ2-7; the match to TRBD2 covers 7 bases. The trim removed 3 bases at V and 0 bases at J, leaving 5 bases unmatched. Germline CDR1 and CDR2: DFQATT and SNEGSKA (reference sequence). This CDR3 contains 14 residues.

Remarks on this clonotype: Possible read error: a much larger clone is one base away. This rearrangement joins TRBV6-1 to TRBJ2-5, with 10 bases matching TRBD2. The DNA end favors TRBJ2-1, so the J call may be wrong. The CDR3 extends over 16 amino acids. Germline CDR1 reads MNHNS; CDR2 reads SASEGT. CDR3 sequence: CASSESSGSIYNEQFF. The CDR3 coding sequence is TGTGCCAGCAGTGAGTCTAGCGGGAGCATCTACAATGAGCAGTTCTTC.

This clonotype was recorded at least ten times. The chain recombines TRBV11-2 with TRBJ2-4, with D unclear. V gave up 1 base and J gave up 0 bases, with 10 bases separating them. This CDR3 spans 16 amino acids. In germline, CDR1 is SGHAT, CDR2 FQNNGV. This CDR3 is CASSLGPDLAKNIQYF. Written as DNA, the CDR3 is TGTGCCAGCAGCTTAGGACCAGACCTAGCCAAAAACATTCAGTACTTC. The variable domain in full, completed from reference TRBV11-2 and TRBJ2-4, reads EAGVAQSPRYKIIEKRQSVAFWCNPISGHATLYWYQQILGQGPKLLIQFQNNGVVDDSQLPKDRFSAERLKGVDSTLKIQPAKLEDSAVYLCASSLGPDLAKNIQYFGAGTRLSVL.